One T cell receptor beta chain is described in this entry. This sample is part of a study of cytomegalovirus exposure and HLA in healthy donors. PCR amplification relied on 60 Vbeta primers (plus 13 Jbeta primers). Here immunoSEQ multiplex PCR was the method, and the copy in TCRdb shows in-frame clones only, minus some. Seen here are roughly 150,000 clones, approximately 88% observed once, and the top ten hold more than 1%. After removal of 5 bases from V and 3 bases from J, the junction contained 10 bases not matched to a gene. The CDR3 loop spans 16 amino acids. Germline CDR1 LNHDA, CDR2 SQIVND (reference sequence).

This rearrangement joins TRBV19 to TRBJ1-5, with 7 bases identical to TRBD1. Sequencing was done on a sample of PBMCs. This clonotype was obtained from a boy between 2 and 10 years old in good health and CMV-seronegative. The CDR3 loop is CASSPRTGGNNQPQHF. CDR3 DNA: TGTGCCAGTAGTCCCCGGACAGGTGGGAACAATCAGCCCCAGCATTTT.